These 2 T cell receptor beta chains were sequenced from one sample in a study of cytomegalovirus exposure and HLA in healthy donors. With 60 Vbeta and 13 Jbeta primers, the PCR was carried out. Method: immunoSEQ multiplex PCR; TCRdb's copy keeps in-frame clones and lacks some. The sample shows 100,000 to 150,000 clones, about 68% of them seen only once. Sequencing used PBMCs. The receptor source for this set is a man aged 40-49 years in good health and CMV-seropositive.

This clone was counted once. The CDR3 nucleotides read TGTGCCAGCAGCCAGCCCTACAGGGGTCGGGCAGATACGCAGTATTTT. It specifies CASSQPYRGRADTQYF. The chain is built from TRBV4-2 and TRBJ2-3, with 7 bases identical to TRBD1. Per the germline V gene, CDR1 is LGHNA and CDR2 is YNFKEQ. The CDR3 is 16 residues long. Germline trimming cut 3 bases from V and 4 bases from J; bases unmatched to any gene: 10.

V usage is TRBV6-4 and J usage is TRBJ1-2; D gene ambiguous. The ends were cut back, 4 bases at V and 6 bases at J, with 12 bases in the middle. The CDR3 spans 13 residues. CDR1 and CDR2 from the germline V gene are MRHNA and SNTAGT. CDR3 nucleotide sequence: TGTGCCAGCAGTGGACTTACCGGGGATGGCTACACCTTC. It translates to CASSGLTGDGYTF.